These 28 T cell receptor beta chains share one sample of origin, sequenced in a study of CXCR3-negative and CXCR3-positive naive CD8 T cells. The libraries of TRB cDNA were constructed through 5' RACE using UMI labels. For each CDR3 protein, TCRdb gives one entry from its re-call of the 5' RACE reads, without DNA. Its table records under 85,000 distinct CDR3 sequences. Sequenced material: naive CXCR3- CD8+ T cells from blood. Described subset: CD45RO-CCR7+CD27+CD95- naive CD8+ T cells lacking CXCR3 (TNR3-). Every receptor here comes from a human donor in good health. Some clones in this sample may be carry-over from other donors' samples.

The chain has TRBV29-1 and TRBJ2-3; TCRdb gives TRBD2 as the D gene, but with no DNA this cannot be confirmed. Germline V CDR1 and CDR2: SQVTM, ANQGSEA. This CDR3 is built from 17 residues. The CDR3 reads CSVEGGRITSSTDTQYF.

The rearrangement links TRBV12-3 or TRBV12-4 to TRBJ1-5; the TCRdb D gene call, TRBD1, has no DNA to confirm it. The CDR3 consists of 14 residues. CDR3: CASSFGTPNQPQHF.

The chain couples TRBV7-9 to TRBJ2-1; the D call from TCRdb, TRBD2, cannot be confirmed without DNA. CDR1 SEHNR and CDR2 FQNEAQ come from the germline V gene (reference sequence). This CDR3 spans 13 amino acids. This CDR3 is CASRRGDIHEQFF.

The rearrangement uses TRBV12-3 or TRBV12-4 and TRBJ2-2; TCRdb lists TRBD2, though no DNA is available to test this call. This CDR3 region has 16 residues. The CDR3 here is CASILDSGGGTGELFF.

The rearrangement uses TRBV29-1 and TRBJ2-5. Germline CDR1 and CDR2: SQVTM and ANQGSEA. The CDR3 runs to 12 residues. The CDR3 reads CSVEDWRETQYF.

The J gene is TRBJ2-2, the V gene TRBV5-6; TCRdb calls TRBD1, which cannot be checked without DNA. The CDR3 has 14 amino acids. Germline CDR1 and CDR2: SGHDT and YYEEEE. The CDR3 reads CASSFPGNTGELFF. Based on the CDR3 plus reference TRBV5-6 and TRBJ2-2, the full variable domain is DAGVTQSPTHLIKTRGQQVTLRCSPKSGHDTVSWYQQALGQGPQFIFQYYEEEERQRGNFPDRFSGHQFPNYSSELNVNALLLGDSALYLCASSFPGNTGELFFGEGSRLTVL.

The chain couples TRBV19 to TRBJ1-5. This CDR3 is built from 13 residues. Germline V CDR1 and CDR2: LNHDA, SQIVND (reference sequence). CDR3: CASSLEDYQPQHF.

The chain couples TRBV20-1 to TRBJ2-1; TCRdb lists TRBD1, though no DNA is available to test this call. Germline loops: CDR1 DFQATT, CDR2 SNEGSKA (reference sequence). The CDR3 runs to 13 residues. CDR3 region: CSAGTSSYNEQFF.

The chain employs TRBV7-7 and TRBJ2-1; TCRdb's D call, TRBD1, is unchecked because there is no DNA. The germline V gene encodes CDR1 SSHAT and CDR2 FNYEAQ (reference sequence). The CDR3 extends over 17 amino acids. CDR3 sequence reads: CASSLDPGQNSYNEQFF.

The chain links TRBV29-1 to TRBJ2-5; TCRdb outputs TRBD2, but without DNA this stays unchecked. CDR3 size: 17 residues. Germline V gene data show CDR1 as SQVTM and CDR2 as ANQGSEA. The CDR3 here is CSVEDLPGRPGSGTQYF.

CDR3 residues: CASSPTGGVWVHEQFF. The rearrangement joins TRBV18 to TRBJ2-1; the TCRdb D gene call, TRBD1, has no DNA to confirm it. Germline CDR1 reads KGHSH; CDR2 reads LQKENI. The CDR3 is made up of 16 amino acids.

This chain connects TRBV11-2 to TRBJ2-3. The CDR3 consists of 16 residues. Germline loops: CDR1 SGHAT, CDR2 FQNNGV. The CDR3 protein is CASSPRVSSLWDTQYF.

The V gene is TRBV5-5, the J gene TRBJ2-2; TCRdb reports TRBD1, a call that lacks DNA to check it against. The CDR3 is 14 amino acids. From germline, CDR1 is SGHKS and CDR2 YYEKEE (reference sequence). The CDR3 sequence: CASSLGDSTGELFF.

The V gene is TRBV6-2 or TRBV6-3, the J gene TRBJ2-7; TCRdb returns TRBD1, unconfirmable since there is no DNA. The CDR3 spans 14 residues. CDR1 and CDR2 (germline): MNHEY, SVGEGT. The CDR3 protein is CASSYGTGAYEQYF.

V is TRBV5-6 and J is TRBJ2-7; the D call of TRBD1 rests on TCRdb alone, since no DNA is present to check it. Per germline, CDR1 SGHDT and CDR2 YYEEEE. CDR3 length: 13 residues. This CDR3 reads CASSSTGLGEQYF.

J is TRBJ2-7 and V is TRBV14. CDR1 and CDR2 (germline): SGHDN, FVKESK. The CDR3 contains 13 residues. CDR3: CASSQDGAYEQYF. Variable domain in full (rest from reference TRBV14 and TRBJ2-7): EAGVTQFPSHSVIEKGQTVTLRCDPISGHDNLYWYRRVMGKEIKFLLHFVKESKQDESGMPNNRFLAERTGGTYSTLKVQPAELEDSGVYFCASSQDGAYEQYFGPGTRLTVT.

The chain combines TRBV7-2 with TRBJ2-5. The CDR3 loop spans 15 amino acids. The germline CDR1 and CDR2 sequences are SGHTA and FQGNSA. The CDR3 protein is CASSSHSGIQETQYF.

The chain employs TRBV7-2 and TRBJ2-7. Germline CDR1 is SGHTA and CDR2 is FQGNSA. The CDR3 has 15 residues. The CDR3 region is CASSFGSGPEHEQYF.

The CDR3 sequence is CASTPADQETQYF. V usage is TRBV2 and J usage is TRBJ2-5; TCRdb outputs TRBD2, but without DNA this stays unchecked. The CDR3 extends over 13 amino acids. CDR1 and CDR2 from the germline V gene are SNHLY and FYNNEI.

The V gene is TRBV7-9, the J gene TRBJ2-7. Germline CDR1 and CDR2: SEHNR and FQNEAQ (reference sequence). CDR3 length: 14 amino acids. The CDR3 sequence is CASSLDRDSYEQYF. Drawing the rest from reference TRBV7-9 and TRBJ2-7, the complete variable domain is DTGVSQNPRHKITKRGQNVTFRCDPISEHNRLYWYRQTLGQGPEFLTYFQNEAQLEKSRLLSDRFSAERPKGSFSTLEIQRTEQGDSAMYLCASSLDRDSYEQYFGPGTRLTVT.

The chain recombines TRBV28 with TRBJ1-2; without DNA, the TCRdb call of TRBD1 cannot be checked. The CDR3 spans 13 residues. Germline V lookup: CDR1 MDHEN, CDR2 SYDVKM. CDR3 residues: CASRQQGDYGYTF.

The chain joins TRBV29-1 to TRBJ2-7; the D call from TCRdb, TRBD2, cannot be confirmed without DNA. Germline values: CDR1 SQVTM, CDR2 ANQGSEA. The CDR3 spans 13 residues. This chain's CDR3 is CSVGPTSFYEQYF.

This chain connects TRBV7-3 to TRBJ2-6; checking the TCRdb D call of TRBD1 is not possible without DNA. Germline loops: CDR1 SGHTA, CDR2 FQGTGA. This CDR3 region has 15 residues. CDR3 region: CASSLLPAGANVLTF.

This chain uses TRBV7-2 with TRBJ2-7; TCRdb's assignment of TRBD2 cannot be checked, as there is no DNA. This CDR3 comprises 14 residues. CDR1 and CDR2 from the germline V gene are SGHTA and FQGNSA. The CDR3: CASSLVASVYEQYF.

The J gene is TRBJ2-1, the V gene TRBV28; the D gene TCRdb calls, TRBD1, cannot be checked with no DNA. The germline gives CDR1 MDHEN, CDR2 SYDVKM. The CDR3 consists of 17 residues. CDR3 loop: CASSSRSKRSFRNEQFF.

This chain joins TRBV7-9 and TRBJ2-3; the D call from TCRdb, TRBD1, cannot be confirmed without DNA. The germline V gene has CDR1 SEHNR and CDR2 FQNEAQ (reference sequence). The CDR3 extends over 15 amino acids. CDR3 sequence reads: CASSPIPGEADTQYF.

The gene calls are TRBV6-6 and TRBJ1-4; without DNA, the TCRdb call of TRBD1 cannot be checked. CDR1 and CDR2 from the germline V gene are MNHNY and SVGAGI (reference sequence). The CDR3 loop spans 13 amino acids. CDR3 sequence reads: CASSSPDKEKLFF.

The chain couples TRBV25-1 to TRBJ2-2; TCRdb returns TRBD1, unconfirmable since there is no DNA. The CDR3 is made up of 13 amino acids. Germline assignment: CDR1 MGHDK and CDR2 SYGVNS. CDR3 sequence: CASSEGDVGELFF.